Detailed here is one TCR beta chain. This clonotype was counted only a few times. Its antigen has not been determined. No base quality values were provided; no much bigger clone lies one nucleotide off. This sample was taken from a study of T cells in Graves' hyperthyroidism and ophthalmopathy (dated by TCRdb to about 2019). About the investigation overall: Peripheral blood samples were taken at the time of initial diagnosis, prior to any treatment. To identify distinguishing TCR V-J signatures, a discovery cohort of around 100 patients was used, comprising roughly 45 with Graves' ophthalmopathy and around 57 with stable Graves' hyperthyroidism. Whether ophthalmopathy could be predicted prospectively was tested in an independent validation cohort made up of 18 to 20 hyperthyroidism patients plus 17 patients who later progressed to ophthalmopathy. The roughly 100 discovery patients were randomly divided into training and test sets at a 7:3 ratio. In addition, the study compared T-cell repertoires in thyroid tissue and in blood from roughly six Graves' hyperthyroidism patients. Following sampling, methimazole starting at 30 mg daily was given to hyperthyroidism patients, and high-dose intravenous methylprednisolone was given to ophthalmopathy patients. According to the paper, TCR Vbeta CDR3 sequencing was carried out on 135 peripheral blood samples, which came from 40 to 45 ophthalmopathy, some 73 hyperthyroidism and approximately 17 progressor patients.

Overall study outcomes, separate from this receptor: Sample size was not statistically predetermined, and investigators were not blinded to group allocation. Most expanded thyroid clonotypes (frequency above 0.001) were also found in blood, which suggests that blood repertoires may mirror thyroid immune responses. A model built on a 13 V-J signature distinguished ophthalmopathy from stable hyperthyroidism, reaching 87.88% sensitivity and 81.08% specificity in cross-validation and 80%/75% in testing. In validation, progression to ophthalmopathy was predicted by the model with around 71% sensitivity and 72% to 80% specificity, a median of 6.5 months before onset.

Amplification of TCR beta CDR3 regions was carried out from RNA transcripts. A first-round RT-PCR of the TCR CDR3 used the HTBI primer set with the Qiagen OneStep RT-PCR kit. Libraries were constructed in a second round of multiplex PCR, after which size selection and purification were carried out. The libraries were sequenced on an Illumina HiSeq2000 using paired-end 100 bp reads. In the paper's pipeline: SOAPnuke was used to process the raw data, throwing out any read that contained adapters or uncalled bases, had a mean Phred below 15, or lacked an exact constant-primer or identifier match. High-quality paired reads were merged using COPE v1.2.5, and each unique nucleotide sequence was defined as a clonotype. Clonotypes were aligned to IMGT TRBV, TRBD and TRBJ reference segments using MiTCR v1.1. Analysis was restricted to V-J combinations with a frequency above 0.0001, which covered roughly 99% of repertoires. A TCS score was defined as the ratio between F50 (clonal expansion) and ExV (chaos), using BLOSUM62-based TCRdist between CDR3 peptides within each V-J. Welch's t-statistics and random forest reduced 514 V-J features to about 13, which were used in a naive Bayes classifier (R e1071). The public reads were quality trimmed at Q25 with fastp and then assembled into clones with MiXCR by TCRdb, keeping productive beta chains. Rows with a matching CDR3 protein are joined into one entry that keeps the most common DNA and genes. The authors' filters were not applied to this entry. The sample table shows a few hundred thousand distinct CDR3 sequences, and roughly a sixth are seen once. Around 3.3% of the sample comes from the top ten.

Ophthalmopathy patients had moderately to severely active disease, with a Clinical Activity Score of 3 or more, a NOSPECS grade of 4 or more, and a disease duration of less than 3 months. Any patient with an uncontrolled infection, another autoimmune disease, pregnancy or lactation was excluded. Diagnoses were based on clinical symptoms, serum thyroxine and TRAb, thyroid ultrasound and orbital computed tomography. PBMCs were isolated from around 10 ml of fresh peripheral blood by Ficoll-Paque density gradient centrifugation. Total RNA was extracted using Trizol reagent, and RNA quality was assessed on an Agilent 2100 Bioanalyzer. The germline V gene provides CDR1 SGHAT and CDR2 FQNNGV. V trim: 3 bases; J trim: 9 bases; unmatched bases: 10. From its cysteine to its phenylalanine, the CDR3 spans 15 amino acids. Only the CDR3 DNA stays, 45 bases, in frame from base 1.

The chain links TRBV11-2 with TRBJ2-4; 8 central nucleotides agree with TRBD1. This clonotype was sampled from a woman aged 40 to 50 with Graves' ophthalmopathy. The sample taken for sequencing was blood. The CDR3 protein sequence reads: CASSFNQGARGIQYF. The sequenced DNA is TGTGCCAGCAGCTTTAATCAGGGGGCGAGGGGCATTCAGTACTTC.